Listed here is a single TCR beta chain. No cognate antigen has been identified for it. Base qualities are not at hand, and no much larger clone is one base apart. Participants in the prospective study were aged about 18 to 100 years, lived in 24 United States geographic areas, and enrolled through a virtual design. In the prospective study, cohorts were assigned on the basis of participant-reported clinical history obtained from a screening survey and a study questionnaire. Recovered participants in ImmuneRACE Cohort 3 were defined by two consecutive negative NP/OP PCR tests, clearance by a healthcare professional, or resolution of symptoms. In the prospective study, mobile phlebotomists collected whole blood, serum and a nasopharyngeal or oropharyngeal swab from each participant. Prospective study participants could optionally give additional blood draws and questionnaires over an approximately 2-month period. Before DNA extraction, blood samples from the prospective study were shipped at room temperature or frozen.

This specimen belongs to a study of blood T cell repertoires in COVID-19 (dated by TCRdb to between 2020 and 2021). About the full investigation: Collaborator samples came from the United States, Italy and Spain and covered acute and convalescent phases of COVID-19. The prospective study material was composed of cDNA or gDNA derived from T cells, B-cell-depleted T cells, or PBMCs. The dataset comprised deeply sampled blood TCRbeta repertoires from subjects exposed to, actively infected with, or recovered from COVID-19. The samples were drawn from two sources: the first 160 participants of the ongoing ImmuneRACE study, and about 1,300 subjects contributed by 6 global collaborators. Where HLA class I and class II types were available, the types were taken from metadata supplied by the sample provider, not from assay-based typing. The repertoires were released in a freely available public database intended as a resource for research on the immune response to SARS-CoV-2. The sample metadata nearly always contained a de-identified subject ID, COVID-19 status, age in years and sex.

TCRbeta CDR3 regions were amplified from genomic DNA by means of the immunoSEQ Assay, a bias-controlled multiplex PCR. The authors' analysis ran thus. Within the assay, amplification of reference gene primers was used to estimate how many nucleated cells each sample contained. Sequence reads were collapsed and filtered to measure the absolute abundance of every unique TCRbeta CDR3 rearrangement. Productive Simpson clonality was computed per sample as the square root of Simpson's diversity index over productive rearrangements. The source is immuneACCESS, and TCRdb retained only in-frame sequences with V and J called. Part of the clones is not carried over; for the studies checked, unresolved V genes explain less than half of this, and the remainder is unexplained. That table supplies the V and J calls and clone size; D and trimming were determined from the DNA. Across this sample there are 210,000 or so clones, with about 80% seen only once. Under 2% of the sample belongs to the ten largest clones.

Summary of the overall study and its limitations: The amount of clinical and demographic metadata varied by source and participant and was provided uncurated.

The CDR3 goes from the cysteine to the phenylalanine over 15 residues. Only CDR3 DNA is held: 45 bases, read in frame from base 1. V and J are trimmed by 4 bases and 7 bases, and the gene matches miss 12 bases of the junction. The germline V gene specifies KGHDR as CDR1 and SFDVKD as CDR2. The chain is made from TRBV24-1 and TRBJ2-7, with TRBD2 identical over 7 junction bases. The sample comprised PBMCs or T cells enriched from blood (not recorded which). The source of this sequence is a man in his sixties who had recovered from COVID-19. CDR3 region: CATSDSGGNVREQYF. The sequence in DNA is TGTGCCACCAGTGACTCCGGGGGGAACGTGAGGGAGCAGTACTTC.